These 30 T cell receptor beta chains were all obtained from the same sample, sequenced in a study of cytomegalovirus exposure and HLA in healthy donors. Researchers ran the PCR with 60 Vbeta and 13 Jbeta primers. The table came from immunoSEQ multiplex PCR; TCRdb's copy has only in-frame clones and leaves some out. This sample yields around 150,000 clones, of which 70% to 90% are seen a single time; 7% belongs to the top ten. Sample: PBMCs. These TCRs come from a woman aged 25 to 45 in good health and CMV-seropositive.

The gene calls are TRBV9 and TRBJ2-7; weak D call: TRBD1 (5 bases). The germline V gene has CDR1 SGDLS and CDR2 YYNGEE. The V and J ends lost 4 bases and 5 bases respectively, with 22 bases between them. This CDR3 has 16 residues. The CDR3 nucleotides are TGTGCCAGCAGCCGACCCAGAACAGGACCCCTCGACGAGCAGTACTTC. Encoded protein: CASSRPRTGPLDEQYF.

This chain links TRBV7-2 with TRBJ2-5; the D gene is possibly TRBD2 (6 bases). The CDR3 runs to 16 residues. Between the trimmed V and J ends, which lost 2 bases and 0 bases, there was a span of 13 bases. Per germline, CDR1 SGHTA and CDR2 FQGNSA. In DNA, the CDR3 is TGTGCCAGCAGCTTACCGGGACTCCCGTACCAAGAGACCCAGTACTTC. Translation gives CASSLPGLPYQETQYF. The full variable domain, completed using reference TRBV7-2 and TRBJ2-5, is GAGVSQSPSNKVTEKGKDVELRCDPISGHTALYWYRQSLGQGLEFLIYFQGNSAPDKSGLPSDRFSAERTGGSVSTLTIQRTQQEDSAVYLCASSLPGLPYQETQYFGPGTRLLVL.

The CDR3 DNA is TGTGCCAGCAGTGAATATGGGCAGGGCTGGGGTGAAGCTTTCTTT. It translates to CASSEYGQGWGEAFF. V and J are TRBV25-1 and TRBJ1-1; perhaps TRBD1 as D (5 bases). The CDR3 covers 15 residues. Trimming stripped 0 bases from V and 7 bases from J, with 15 bases between. Germline V gives CDR1 MGHDK, CDR2 SYGVNS. Drawing the rest from reference TRBV25-1 and TRBJ1-1, the complete variable domain is EADIYQTPRYLVIGTGKKITLECSQTMGHDKMYWYQQDPGMELHLIHYSYGVNSTEKGDLSSESTVSRIRTEHFPLTLESARPSHTSQYLCASSEYGQGWGEAFFGQGTRLTVV.

The chain combines TRBV4-1 with TRBJ1-1; a possible D gene is TRBD1 (5 bases). The CDR3 contains 15 residues. CDR1 and CDR2 from the germline V gene are MGHRA and YSYEKL. Trimming pared 0 bases from V and 0 bases from J, leaving 8 bases between. Here the CDR3 DNA reads TGCGCCAGCAGCCAAGACAGGGCAATGAACACTGAAGCTTTCTTT. The encoded protein is CASSQDRAMNTEAFF.

V gene TRBV5-1 combines with J gene TRBJ1-2, with D possibly TRBD1 on 6 matching bases. Trimming pared 3 bases from V and 6 bases from J, leaving 9 bases between. CDR3 length: 12 amino acids. Germline CDR1 reads SGHRS; CDR2 reads YFSETQ. CDR3 DNA: TGCGCCAGCAGCTCTTACAGGGATGGCTACACCTTC. The encoded protein is CASSSYRDGYTF.

The chain recombines TRBV30 with TRBJ2-3; 14 nucleotides match TRBD2. Looked up from germline, CDR1 is GTSNPN and CDR2 is SVGIG (reference sequence). The CDR3 is 15 amino acids. The trim removed 3 bases at V and 6 bases at J, leaving 5 bases unmatched. CDR3 coding DNA: TGTGCCTGGAGCGGACTAGCGGGGGGCGGGGATACGCAGTATTTT. This translates into CAWSGLAGGGDTQYF.

This clone was seen once. The chain uses TRBV18 and TRBJ1-3, with a tentative D call TRBD1 (6 bases). Germline CDR1 is KGHSH and CDR2 is LQKENI. This CDR3 has 16 residues. The V gene lost 1 base and the J gene lost 0 bases, with 10 bases spanning the gap. The CDR3 DNA follows: TGTGCCAGCTCACCACGGGACATCATCTCTGGAAACACCATATATTTT. It is translated as CASSPRDIISGNTIYF.

This clone showed up just once. The chain is built from TRBV27 and TRBJ1-6, with D perhaps TRBD1 (5 bases). This CDR3 has 15 residues. Between the trimmed V and J ends, which lost 2 bases and 8 bases, there was a span of 13 bases. Germline V gene lookup returns CDR1 MNHEY and CDR2 SMNVEV (reference sequence). Here the CDR3 DNA reads TGTGCCAGCAGTTTAAATCGGGGGTTTGATTCACCCCTCCACTTT. Residues: CASSLNRGFDSPLHF.

The chain is built from TRBV6-1 and TRBJ2-3, with D possibly matching TRBD1 (5 bases). V lost 8 bases and J 0 bases, leaving 15 bases between the germline ends. The CDR3 sequence is 15 residues long. Germline CDR1 reads MNHNS; CDR2 reads SASEGT. CDR3 loop: CASLEGVGSTDTQYF. The CDR3 coding sequence is TGTGCCAGCCTCGAAGGGGTGGGCAGCACAGATACGCAGTATTTT.

V usage is TRBV5-5 and J usage is TRBJ1-3; TRBD1 matches 9 bases. CDR3 length: 14 amino acids. V shed 7 bases, J shed 2 bases, and the junction held 4 bases outside the gene matches. Germline CDR1 SGHKS, CDR2 YYEKEE (reference sequence). CDR3 coding DNA: TGTGCCAGCGGGAGGACAGGGGCTGGAAACACCATATATTTT. This translates into CASGRTGAGNTIYF.

J is TRBJ1-1 and V is TRBV5-1; TRBD1 is a possible D gene (5 bases). The CDR3 is 14 amino acids. CDR1 and CDR2 (germline): SGHRS, YFSETQ. Trimming removed 3 bases from V and 3 bases from J, with 12 bases in between. The CDR3 is CASSSGGTDTEAFF. DNA for the CDR3: TGCGCCAGCAGCTCGGGGGGGACGGACACTGAAGCTTTCTTT.

The chain employs TRBV12-2 and TRBJ2-7; TRBD1, the D gene given by the table, was not confirmed from the DNA. TRBV12-2 represents a pseudogene. The CDR3 consists of 18 residues. CDR3 sequence: CASRLAVPPGQGPYEQYF. DNA of the CDR3: TGTGCAAGTCGCTTAGCCGTCCCCCCGGGACAGGGTCCCTACGAGCAGTACTTC.

The V gene is TRBV9, the J gene TRBJ2-7, with a tentative D call TRBD1 (6 bases). The CDR3 is 14 amino acids. Trimming left V 7 bases short and J 2 bases short, with 16 bases between. From germline, CDR1 is SGDLS and CDR2 YYNGEE. CDR3 region: CASSPKGETYEQYF. CDR3 sequence (DNA): TGTGCCAGCTCCCCTAAGGGGGAGACCTACGAGCAGTACTTC.

J is TRBJ2-5 and V is TRBV4-3; 8 bases line up with TRBD2. V lost 0 bases and J lost 5; bases outside the gene matches: 11. In germline, CDR1 is LGHNA, CDR2 YSLEER. This CDR3 spans 17 amino acids. The CDR3 loop reads CASSQDLRGGLAETQYF. The CDR3 DNA reads as TGCGCCAGCAGCCAAGATCTTCGGGGGGGGCTGGCTGAGACCCAGTACTTC.

The chain combines TRBV18 with TRBJ1-2, with TRBD1 identical over 9 bases. The CDR3 length is 19 residues. V shed 4 bases and J 3 bases; nucleotides not matched to a gene: 18. Germline V gene lookup returns CDR1 KGHSH and CDR2 LQKENI. The CDR3 DNA is TGTGCCAGCTCACTTGGATATGGGACAGGGAGTCGAGAGGACTATGGCTACACCTTC. Translation gives CASSLGYGTGSREDYGYTF. Full variable domain (remainder filled in from reference TRBV18 and TRBJ1-2): NAGVMQNPRHLVRRRGQEARLRCSPMKGHSHVYWYRQLPEEGLKFMVYLQKENIIDESGMPKERFSAEFPKEGPSILRIQQVVRGDSAAYFCASSLGYGTGSREDYGYTFGSGTRLTVV.

The chain has TRBV7-9 and TRBJ1-2, with 7 bases that match TRBD1. This CDR3 region has 14 residues. The trim removed 5 bases at V and 2 bases at J, leaving 5 bases unmatched. Per the germline V gene, CDR1 is SEHNR and CDR2 is FQNEAQ (reference sequence). The CDR3 DNA reads as TGTGCCAGCAGCCACAGGGGTGTAAACTATGGCTACACCTTC. Its protein product is CASSHRGVNYGYTF.

The chain recombines TRBV15 with TRBJ1-2, with a possible D match to TRBD1 (5 bases). From germline, CDR1 is LNHNV and CDR2 YYDKDF (reference sequence). CDR3 length equals 14 residues. Deletions cut 7 bases from V and 0 bases from J, with 12 bases between. The CDR3 is CATTLGLSNYGYTF. The CDR3, as DNA: TGTGCCACCACGTTGGGGCTTTCTAACTATGGCTACACCTTC.

The count of this clone is one. Its ends do not fully match the called genes, so a read error is possible. The genes are TRBV28 and TRBJ2-4, with 7 bases aligning to TRBD1. The germline V gene encodes CDR1 MDHEN and CDR2 SYDVKM. This CDR3 comprises 14 residues. CDR3 DNA: TGTGCCAGCAGCACATTAGGGGGCTCTCTCGCCTCTATCTTC. Its translation is CASSTLGGSLASIF.

The chain links TRBV4-2 to TRBJ2-7; tentative D call: TRBD1 (5 bases). The CDR3 has 17 residues. The V end was cut by 2 bases, the J end by 6 bases, with 23 bases between. CDR1 is LGHNA and CDR2 is YNFKEQ in the germline V gene. The CDR3 spells CASSQRETVGVPGEQYF. Here the CDR3 DNA reads TGTGCCAGCAGCCAAAGGGAAACCGTAGGGGTACCGGGCGAGCAGTACTTC.

DNA of the CDR3: TGCGCCAGCAGTAGGCAGGGAGGTTTTATTTCCTACAATGAGCAGTTCTTC. It is translated as CASSRQGGFISYNEQFF. The J gene is TRBJ2-1, the V gene TRBV23-1; a possible D gene is TRBD2 (6 bases). TRBV23-1 carries the ORF label, with uncertain function. The CDR3 sequence is 17 residues long. V shed 5 bases and J shed 1 base, with 18 bases lying between them.

The V call is TRBV29-1, the J call TRBJ1-2; D is perhaps TRBD1 (5 bases). CDR3 length equals 10 residues. The V gene's germline CDR1 is SQVTM and CDR2 ANQGSEA. V was cut by 6 bases and J by 8 bases, with 10 bases left in between. For the CDR3, the DNA is TGCAGCGTCCGACAGAACGGCTACACCTTC. The encoded protein is CSVRQNGYTF.

The chain joins TRBV29-1 to TRBJ1-2; tentatively, D is TRBD1 (5 bases). V was cut by 5 bases and J by 4 bases, with 11 bases left in between. Germline V gene lookup returns CDR1 SQVTM and CDR2 ANQGSEA. This CDR3 comprises 12 residues. CDR3 amino acids: CSVWSGSYGYTF. The CDR3 nucleotides read TGCAGCGTTTGGTCAGGGTCCTATGGCTACACCTTC.

This chain links TRBV5-1 with TRBJ2-1; 7 bases align to TRBD2. V was pared by 1 base and J by 3 bases, with 4 bases of the junction left unmatched. Germline V gene data show CDR1 as SGHRS and CDR2 as YFSETQ. CDR3 length equals 15 residues. CDR3 coding DNA: TGCGCCAGCAGCTTGTGGCGGGGGAACTACAATGAGCAGTTCTTC. Protein: CASSLWRGNYNEQFF.

The chain combines TRBV4-1 with TRBJ1-5; no firm D call. This CDR3 has 13 residues. Trimming removed 0 bases from V and 6 bases from J, with 6 bases in between. CDR1 is MGHRA, CDR2 YSYEKL, per germline. The CDR3 region is CASSQDIFQPQHF. Written as DNA, the CDR3 is TGCGCCAGCAGCCAAGATATTTTTCAGCCCCAGCATTTT.

The gene calls are TRBV7-2 and TRBJ2-7; D might be TRBD2 (5 bases). CDR1 is SGHTA, CDR2 FQGNSA, per germline. CDR3 length: 15 residues. V was cut by 1 base and J by 10 bases, with 20 bases left in between. CDR3 bases: TGTGCCAGCAGCTTAGGGCCTAGCCTTGGAAACTCCCAGTACTTC. Its protein product is CASSLGPSLGNSQYF.

The chain joins TRBV6-6 to TRBJ1-4, with a weak D call TRBD1 (5 bases). This CDR3 spans 13 amino acids. The germline V and J ends were trimmed by 4 bases and 5 bases, with 8 bases remaining between them. Germline CDR1 and CDR2: MNHNY and SVGAGI (reference sequence). The CDR3 coding sequence is TGTGCCAGCAGTTTACGGACAAATGAAAAACTGTTTTTT. This gives the protein CASSLRTNEKLFF.

This clone was observed a handful of times. The chain couples TRBV4-3 to TRBJ2-7, with TRBD1 matching 8 bases. Trimming removed 0 bases from V and 5 bases from J; junction bases left unmatched: 6. The germline V gene encodes CDR1 LGHNA and CDR2 YSLEER. The CDR3 covers 15 residues. CDR3 residues: CASSQELGQGHEQYF. DNA for the CDR3: TGCGCCAGCAGCCAAGAATTAGGACAGGGCCACGAGCAGTACTTC.

In its sample, this clone was seen a few times. The rearrangement uses TRBV4-2 and TRBJ2-2, with a tentative D call TRBD2 (5 bases). The CDR3 has 17 residues. CDR1 and CDR2 (germline): LGHNA, YNFKEQ. Trimming shortened V by 0 bases and J by 5 bases, and 16 bases separated the two germline ends. CDR3: CASSQDFGVLGTGELFF. CDR3 DNA sequence: TGTGCCAGCAGCCAAGATTTCGGGGTTCTAGGGACCGGGGAGCTGTTTTTT.

CDR3 residues: CASSEGGKYF. The CDR3 region has the DNA TGTGCCAGCAGTGAAGGAGGGAAGTACTTC. The chain employs TRBV2 and TRBJ2-5; weak D call: TRBD2 (5 bases). CDR1 is SNHLY, CDR2 FYNNEI, per germline. This CDR3 spans 10 amino acids. Trimming pared 1 base from V and 12 bases from J, leaving 6 bases between.

The gene calls are TRBV7-2 and TRBJ1-6; D might be TRBD1 (5 bases). This CDR3 has 19 amino acids. The V and J ends lost 5 bases and 8 bases respectively, with 28 bases between them. CDR1 is SGHTA and CDR2 is FQGNSA in the germline V gene. The CDR3 loop reads CASSPRKKQANLHDSPLHF. The CDR3 nucleotides read TGTGCCAGCAGCCCCCGGAAGAAACAGGCAAACCTTCACGATTCACCCCTCCACTTT.